This T cell receptor beta chain was sequenced for a study of shared clonotypes between healthy human individuals. Overall study context: Aged between 18 and 49, the donors were a couple of women and three men.

CD8 cells regarded as naive lacked CD45RO, were positively chosen for CCR7, and omitted terminally differentiated effector memory CD45RA+ cells. This CDR3 is built from 13 residues. CDR1 and CDR2 (germline): SGDLS, YYNGEE. Trimming left V 4 bases short and J 4 bases short, with 11 bases between. Clones were read by immunoSEQ multiplex PCR, and TCRdb kept only the in-frame ones, dropping some. The repertoire has around 2,000,000 clones, about 95% of them found once; the top ten carry 1.2%. The J gene is TRBJ1-2, the V gene TRBV9; D call uncertain. The clonotype was recovered from a man in his late teens or twenties in good health. Sequencing used naive CD8+ T cells sorted from blood. This CDR3 is CASSPQDAYGYTF. The CDR3 region has the DNA TGTGCCAGCAGCCCCCAGGACGCCTATGGCTACACCTTC. The complete variable domain, with remaining parts taken from reference TRBV9 and TRBJ1-2, reads DSGVTQTPKHLITATGQRVTLRCSPRSGDLSVYWYQQSLDQGLQFLIQYYNGEERAKGNILERFSAQQFPDLHSELNLSSLELGDSALYFCASSPQDAYGYTFGSGTRLTVV.